Below are 18 T cell receptor beta chains sequenced from a single sample in a study of shared clonotypes between healthy human individuals. Sequencing was performed with immunoSEQ multiplex PCR; in TCRdb, only in-frame clones are kept and a portion is missing. The sample contains 2,100,000 or so clones, roughly 95% of which appear only once. Specimen: naive CD4+ T cells sorted from blood. The subset denotes: CD45RA+ positively selected. All receptors derive from a man younger than 35 in good health.

J is TRBJ1-2 and V is TRBV9; no clear D gene. Germline V gene data show CDR1 as SGDLS and CDR2 as YYNGEE. The ends were cut back, 0 bases at V and 3 bases at J, with 6 bases in the middle. The CDR3 contains 13 residues. The CDR3 region is CASSVAVHYGYTF. The CDR3, as DNA: TGTGCCAGCAGCGTAGCGGTCCACTATGGCTACACCTTC.

CDR3 DNA sequence: TGTGCCAGCAGTGACCGGGACCTAACAAATGAGCAGTTCTTC. Translation gives CASSDRDLTNEQFF. This chain connects TRBV25-1 to TRBJ2-1; D may match TRBD1 or TRBD2 (5 bases each). V was cut by 3 bases and J by 7 bases, with 13 bases left in between. The CDR3 has 14 amino acids. From germline, CDR1 is MGHDK and CDR2 SYGVNS.

V usage is TRBV2 and J usage is TRBJ1-2, with D unresolved. The CDR3 runs to 14 residues. Trimming stripped 2 bases from V and 2 bases from J, with 9 bases between. Germline CDR1 SNHLY, CDR2 FYNNEI. The CDR3 reads CASSEIQENYGYTF. The CDR3 coding sequence is TGTGCCAGCAGTGAAATACAAGAAAACTATGGCTACACCTTC.

The DNA for the CDR3 is TGCGCCAGCAGCCAAGTCCCCGGGAGCTCCTACAATGAGCAGTTCTTC. Protein product: CASSQVPGSSYNEQFF. The rearrangement uses TRBV4-3 and TRBJ2-1, with a tentative D call TRBD2 (6 bases). The length of the CDR3 is 16 residues. The germline V and J ends were trimmed by 1 base and 0 bases, with 10 bases remaining between them. The V gene's germline CDR1 is LGHNA and CDR2 YSLEER.

Concerning this clone: Other DNA sequences of this sample code for an identical CDR3. This chain joins TRBV6-5 and TRBJ2-6; no clear D gene. V lost 7 bases to trimming and J lost 0 bases, with 7 bases between them. CDR1 MNHEY and CDR2 SVGAGI come from the germline V gene. The CDR3 is 14 amino acids. The CDR3 reads CASTRSSGANVLTF. The CDR3 nucleotides read TGTGCCAGCACCCGGAGCTCTGGGGCCAACGTCCTGACTTTC.

The rearrangement uses TRBV9 and TRBJ2-7; 9 bases align to TRBD1. The trim removed 4 bases at V and 6 bases at J, leaving 11 bases unmatched. CDR3 size: 15 residues. Per germline, CDR1 SGDLS and CDR2 YYNGEE. The CDR3 reads CASSLRGTGFGEQYF. The CDR3 DNA reads TGTGCCAGCAGCCTCCGGGGGACAGGGTTTGGCGAGCAGTACTTC.

This clone occurred once. The chain employs TRBV25-1 and TRBJ2-2, with 8 positions matching TRBD1. After removal of 3 bases from V and 2 bases from J, the junction contained 5 bases not matched to a gene. Per germline, CDR1 MGHDK and CDR2 SYGVNS. This CDR3 contains 16 residues. CDR3 sequence: CASSDSGQVNTGELFF. CDR3 DNA: TGTGCCAGCAGTGATTCGGGACAGGTCAACACCGGGGAGCTGTTTTTT.

The rearrangement uses TRBV29-1 and TRBJ1-2; the D is unclear. Germline V gene sequence: CDR1 SQVTM, CDR2 ANQGSEA. V shed 1 base and J shed 9 bases, with 15 bases lying between them. This CDR3 comprises 13 residues. The CDR3 reads CSVEVRDPSSYTF. In DNA form, the CDR3 reads TGCAGCGTTGAAGTCCGGGATCCTAGCAGCTACACCTTC.

This rearrangement joins TRBV7-9 to TRBJ1-3; perhaps TRBD1 as D (6 bases). The CDR3 runs to 17 residues. Germline V gene data show CDR1 as SEHNR and CDR2 as FQNEAQ (reference sequence). The V and J ends lost 5 bases and 1 base respectively, with 18 bases between them. The CDR3 reads CASSPGHPVWSGNTIYF. The DNA for the CDR3 is TGTGCCAGCAGCCCGGGACACCCCGTTTGGTCTGGAAACACCATATATTTT.

This clone occurred once. This specimen includes other DNA sequences encoding the same CDR3. This chain joins TRBV6-1 and TRBJ2-2; no definite D call. Trimming left V 4 bases short and J 2 bases short, with 5 bases between. There are 13 residues in the CDR3. The germline CDR1 and CDR2 sequences are MNHNS and SASEGT. Here the CDR3 DNA reads TGTGCCAGCAGTGGGCTTAACACCGGGGAGCTGTTTTTT. Its protein product is CASSGLNTGELFF.

The chain links TRBV5-5 to TRBJ2-5; no clear D gene. Per the germline V gene, CDR1 is SGHKS and CDR2 is YYEKEE (reference sequence). Trimming took off 1 base at V and 5 bases at J, with 12 bases between the two ends. The CDR3 length is 14 residues. The CDR3 is CASSLMTGRETQYF. The CDR3 nucleotides are TGTGCCAGCAGCTTGATGACGGGCAGGGAGACCCAGTACTTC.

This clone was counted a single time. This sequence joins TRBV18 and TRBJ2-3; tentatively, D is TRBD1 (6 bases). Trimming left V 1 base short and J 8 bases short, with 13 bases between. CDR1 KGHSH and CDR2 LQKENI come from the germline V gene. The CDR3 extends over 14 amino acids. CDR3 in amino acids: CASSPQTAQGTQYF. Here the CDR3 DNA reads TGTGCCAGCTCACCACAGACCGCACAGGGTACGCAGTATTTT.

The chain recombines TRBV5-4 with TRBJ2-3, with 7 nucleotides matching TRBD2. Germline trimming cut 3 bases from V and 0 bases from J; bases unmatched to any gene: 4. The CDR3 extends over 15 amino acids. The V gene's germline CDR1 is SGHNT and CDR2 YYREEE (reference sequence). The CDR3: CASSSGGHSTDTQYF. The CDR3, as DNA: TGTGCCAGCAGCTCGGGAGGTCATAGCACAGATACGCAGTATTTT.

This sequence joins TRBV29-1 and TRBJ1-1; D unclear. Trimming removed 0 bases at V and 1 base at J, with 9 bases between. CDR1 and CDR2 from the germline V gene are SQVTM and ANQGSEA. This CDR3 comprises 14 residues. The CDR3 DNA follows: TGCAGCGTTGAAGAGGGAGTTGGGAACACTGAAGCTTTCTTT. Translated, it gives CSVEEGVGNTEAFF.

The chain combines TRBV7-6 with TRBJ2-1, with D possibly being TRBD1 (5 bases). This CDR3 comprises 15 residues. Per the germline V gene, CDR1 is SGHVS and CDR2 is FNYEAQ. The ends were cut back, 4 bases at V and 1 base at J, with 11 bases in the middle. CDR3 nucleotides: TGTGCCAGCAGCTCGAATCAGGGTTCCTACAATGAGCAGTTCTTC. Translation gives CASSSNQGSYNEQFF.

This chain connects TRBV25-1 to TRBJ2-2, with 8 bases fitting TRBD1. The CDR3 has 16 amino acids. Trimming at V came to 3 bases and at J to 1 base, leaving 4 bases not matched to a gene. Germline loops: CDR1 MGHDK, CDR2 SYGVNS. CDR3 in DNA: TGTGCCAGCAGTGACGGACAGGGCCTGAACACCGGGGAGCTGTTTTTT. Its protein is CASSDGQGLNTGELFF.

This chain connects TRBV4-3 to TRBJ2-7; D uncertain. This CDR3 comprises 14 residues. CDR1 is LGHNA, CDR2 YSLEER, per germline. V was shortened by 3 bases and J by 6 bases, with 15 bases between the two germline ends. CDR3 DNA: TGCGCCAGCAGCCAGGGATACTTTTCGAGCGAGCAGTACTTC. This gives the protein CASSQGYFSSEQYF.

This rearrangement joins TRBV7-8 to TRBJ1-1; D is uncertain. The CDR3 contains 15 residues. V was cut by 1 base and J by 7 bases, with 16 bases left in between. CDR1 SGHVS and CDR2 FQNEAQ come from the germline V gene. CDR3 loop: CASSLVWFVAGEAFF. As DNA, the CDR3 is TGTGCCAGCAGCTTAGTTTGGTTTGTAGCGGGTGAAGCTTTCTTT.